The 3 T cell receptor beta chains presented below share a single source sample, sequenced in a study of shared clonotypes between healthy human individuals (dated by TCRdb to between 2020 and 2021). Receptor amplification or capture employed the immunoSEQ multiplex PCR assay. TCRdb stores this immuneACCESS table with in-frame sequences only. Part of the clones is absent; in the studies checked, under half of the shortfall reflects unresolved V genes, and no reason is known for the rest. This sample comprises approximately 640,000 clones, 90% of them detected only once. Together, the top ten hold less than 40% of the sample. The sequenced sample was memory CD8+ T cells from PBMCs. The cell subset or site label for this specimen denotes: CD45RO+ cells pooled with CCR7-negative TemRA cells. These receptors all come from a man aged 18-30 years in good health. Some clones in this sample may be carry-over from other donors' samples.

J is TRBJ2-3 and V is TRBV6-4; D may be TRBD1 or TRBD2 (5 bases each). Germline CDR1 MRHNA, CDR2 SNTAGT. The CDR3 sequence is 15 residues long. V lost 3 bases to trimming and J lost 0 bases, with 10 bases between them. The DNA of the CDR3 is TGTGCCAGCAGTGAAGGGGAGACTAGCACAGATACGCAGTATTTT. Translating gives CASSEGETSTDTQYF.

This chain links TRBV19 with TRBJ1-4; D remains unclear. This CDR3 is built from 15 residues. CDR1 and CDR2 (germline): LNHDA, SQIVND (reference sequence). V lost 0 bases to trimming and J lost 4 bases, with 9 bases between them. The DNA of the CDR3 is TGTGCCAGTAGTATAGAGGCGGTGGGTAATGAAAAACTGTTTTTT. The encoded protein is CASSIEAVGNEKLFF.

The chain uses TRBV28 and TRBJ2-7, with D hard to call. V lost 4 bases and J lost 3, with 10 bases in between. The CDR3 is made up of 13 amino acids. Germline V lookup: CDR1 MDHEN, CDR2 SYDVKM. CDR3 sequence (DNA): TGTGCCAGCAGTTCTGTGGACGGCTACGAGCAGTACTTC. Its translation is CASSSVDGYEQYF.